This note documents a single T cell receptor beta chain sequence. Investigators amplified TCR beta CDR3 regions from RNA transcripts. An initial RT-PCR round employing HTBI primers preceded a second-round multiplex PCR. Using its own MiXCR run on the multiplex PCR reads, TCRdb lists one record per CDR3 protein. The sample has roughly 230,000 distinct CDR3 sequences; under 25% are singletons. The data were obtained in a study of Graves' ophthalmopathy and Graves' hyperthyroidism. Study as a whole: Peripheral blood (taken before any treatment) was collected at initial diagnosis.

V dropped 6 bases and J dropped 3 bases, with 15 bases sitting between them. CDR3 length: 14 residues. Germline-derived CDR1 and CDR2 are MNHEY and SVGAGI. This TCR was sampled from a woman between 50 and 59 years old with Graves' ophthalmopathy. This chain links TRBV6-5 with TRBJ2-7; D is ambiguous. The sequenced material came from peripheral blood. The CDR3 sequence is CASRLEPTSYEQYF. The DNA of the CDR3 is TGTGCCAGCAGACTCGAACCGACGAGCTACGAGCAGTACTTC.